The 23 T cell receptor beta chains below come from one sample, sequenced in a study of OX40 agonist ivuxolimab in advanced cancers. Repertoires were generated with immunoSEQ multiplex PCR, while TCRdb's copy carries only in-frame clones and drops some. This table holds around 76,000 clones, approximately 86% found once. The sample consisted of CD4+ or CD8+ T cells sorted from blood, taken in a trial of the OX40 agonist ivuxolimab. Receptor source: an adult with an advanced solid tumor such as melanoma, head and neck, liver or kidney cancer.

The rearrangement joins TRBV7-8 to TRBJ1-3; D unresolved. The V end was cut by 2 bases, the J end by 0 bases, with 11 bases between. Per the germline V gene, CDR1 is SGHVS and CDR2 is FQNEAQ. There are 16 residues in the CDR3. The CDR3 bases are TGTGCCAGCAGCTTACGAACGAGGACCTCTGGAAACACCATATATTTT. Amino acids: CASSLRTRTSGNTIYF.

This sequence joins TRBV7-2 and TRBJ1-1; D is possibly TRBD1 (6 bases). V gave up 1 base and J gave up 11 bases, with 11 bases separating them. The CDR3 totals 12 residues. From germline, CDR1 is SGHTA and CDR2 FQGNSA. As DNA, the CDR3 is TGTGCCAGCAGCTTAGGGGAGGGGGTCGCTTTCTTT. Its translation: CASSLGEGVAFF.

The chain couples TRBV6-5 to TRBJ1-5; D might be TRBD1 (6 bases). V was cut by 6 bases and J by 5 bases, with 14 bases left in between. CDR1 MNHEY and CDR2 SVGAGI come from the germline V gene. The CDR3 runs to 14 residues. CDR3 amino acids: CASSPTGTHQPQHF. The DNA for the CDR3 is TGTGCCAGCAGCCCTACCGGGACACATCAGCCCCAGCATTTT.

V is TRBV15 and J is TRBJ2-5; D not certain. Germline CDR1 LNHNV, CDR2 YYDKDF (reference sequence). This CDR3 region has 12 residues. Trimming shortened V by 1 base and J by 4 bases, and 4 bases separated the two germline ends. The CDR3 DNA sequence: TGTGCCACCAGCAGAGGTCCAGAGACCCAGTACTTC. This gives the protein CATSRGPETQYF. The variable domain in full, completed from reference TRBV15 and TRBJ2-5, reads DAMVIQNPRYQVTQFGKPVTLSCSQTLNHNVMYWYQQKSSQAPKLLFHYYDKDFNNEADTPDNFQSRRPNTSFCFLDIRSPGLGDTAMYLCATSRGPETQYFGPGTRLLVL.

The chain couples TRBV19 to TRBJ2-5, with 10 bases fitting TRBD2. Trimming cost V 6 bases and J 4 bases; bases outside gene matches: 5. The germline CDR1 and CDR2 sequences are LNHDA and SQIVND (reference sequence). The CDR3 runs to 14 residues. CDR3: CASRDSGRRETQYF. The CDR3 DNA reads as TGTGCCAGTAGGGATAGCGGGAGGAGAGAGACCCAGTACTTC.

The CDR3 bases are TGTGCCAGCAGCTTTTCCGACAGGGCCCAAGAGACCCAGTACTTC. It specifies CASSFSDRAQETQYF. The chain has TRBV7-2 and TRBJ2-5; 7 bases fit TRBD1. CDR3 length equals 15 residues. Germline V lookup: CDR1 SGHTA, CDR2 FQGNSA. V was clipped by 3 bases and J by 1 base; unmatched bases: 5.

The chain links TRBV6-6 to TRBJ1-3; no clear D gene. The CDR3 loop spans 12 amino acids. Germline V gene sequence: CDR1 MNHNY, CDR2 SVGAGI (reference sequence). Between the trimmed V and J ends, which lost 6 bases and 2 bases, there was a span of 5 bases. Written as DNA, the CDR3 is TGTGCCAGCAGCCTCACTGGAAACACCATATATTTT. Translated, it gives CASSLTGNTIYF.

This chain connects TRBV5-6 to TRBJ2-1; a possible D gene is TRBD2 (5 bases). Trimming stripped 10 bases from V and 6 bases from J, with 17 bases between. CDR3 length: 13 amino acids. Germline V gene sequence: CDR1 SGHDT, CDR2 YYEEEE. Here the CDR3 reads CASQRFLGNEQFF. The CDR3 nucleotides read TGTGCCTCGCAGCGGTTTTTAGGCAATGAGCAGTTCTTC.

The V call is TRBV5-6, the J call TRBJ2-7, with 7 nucleotides matching TRBD1. Per germline, CDR1 SGHDT and CDR2 YYEEEE. This CDR3 has 15 amino acids. J was trimmed by 2 bases and V by 1 base; bases with no gene match: 6. The CDR3 coding sequence is TGTGCCAGCAGCTTGCTAGCTCAGGGGGCCTACGAGCAGTACTTC. Translated, it gives CASSLLAQGAYEQYF.

As concerns this clone: At the DNA level, this CDR3 is encoded by other sequences in the same sample as well. The genes are TRBV7-8 and TRBJ1-2; the D is unclear. Germline-derived CDR1 and CDR2 are SGHVS and FQNEAQ. Trimming removed 1 base from V and 6 bases from J, with 6 bases in between. There are 12 residues in the CDR3. The CDR3 DNA follows: TGTGCCAGCAGCTTAGTTGGCGATGGCTACACCTTC. The encoded protein is CASSLVGDGYTF. Complete variable domain (other parts from reference TRBV7-8 and TRBJ1-2): GAGVSQSPRYKVAKRGQDVALRCDPISGHVSLFWYQQALGQGPEFLTYFQNEAQLDKSGLPSDRFFAERPEGSVSTLKIQRTQQEDSAVYLCASSLVGDGYTFGSGTRLTVV.

The CDR3 protein is CASSLAGTETQYF. The CDR3 nucleotides are TGTGCCAGCAGCTTGGCAGGGACAGAGACCCAGTACTTC. The J gene is TRBJ2-5, the V gene TRBV7-8; perhaps D is TRBD1 or TRBD2 (5 bases each). Between the trimmed V and J ends, which lost 3 bases and 4 bases, there was a span of 9 bases. CDR3 length: 13 residues. Germline V gene sequence: CDR1 SGHVS, CDR2 FQNEAQ.

For the CDR3, the DNA is TGCGCCAGCAGCCAAGAAGTAGGCAGAAACACCGGGGAGCTGTTTTTT. Translation: CASSQEVGRNTGELFF. The chain uses TRBV4-1 and TRBJ2-2; D is unresolved. Germline V CDR1 and CDR2: MGHRA, YSYEKL. The CDR3 loop spans 16 amino acids. V gave up 0 bases and J gave up 2 bases, with 10 bases separating them.

V is TRBV5-6 and J is TRBJ1-2; 7 bases agree with TRBD1. V was pared by 4 bases and J by 8 bases, with 8 bases of the junction left unmatched. The germline CDR1 and CDR2 sequences are SGHDT and YYEEEE. The CDR3 has 13 amino acids. The CDR3 nucleotides read TGTGCCAGCAGCCTCCCCGAGGGGGCGGGCTACACCTTC. Its protein product is CASSLPEGAGYTF. Full variable domain (outside the CDR3, taken from reference TRBV5-6 and TRBJ1-2): DAGVTQSPTHLIKTRGQQVTLRCSPKSGHDTVSWYQQALGQGPQFIFQYYEEEERQRGNFPDRFSGHQFPNYSSELNVNALLLGDSALYLCASSLPEGAGYTFGSGTRLTVV.

The genes are TRBV5-1 and TRBJ2-5; possible D gene TRBD2, 5 bases. This CDR3 is 15 amino acids long. Per germline, CDR1 SGHRS and CDR2 YFSETQ. Trimming removed 4 bases at V and 4 bases at J, with 17 bases between. CDR3 nucleotides: TGCGCCAGCAGCCAAACGGGAACGGGTGGAGAGACCCAGTACTTC. Amino acid sequence: CASSQTGTGGETQYF.

The chain is built from TRBV7-2 and TRBJ1-5, with D unclear. Trimming left V 1 base short and J 0 bases short, with 13 bases between. The length of the CDR3 is 17 residues. Per germline, CDR1 SGHTA and CDR2 FQGNSA. The CDR3 DNA sequence: TGTGCCAGCAGCTTAGTTTCAGCCGGGTATAGCAATCAGCCCCAGCATTTT. This codes for CASSLVSAGYSNQPQHF. The whole variable domain, remainder taken from reference TRBV7-2 and TRBJ1-5, is GAGVSQSPSNKVTEKGKDVELRCDPISGHTALYWYRQSLGQGLEFLIYFQGNSAPDKSGLPSDRFSAERTGGSVSTLTIQRTQQEDSAVYLCASSLVSAGYSNQPQHFGDGTRLSIL.

The chain carries TRBV2 and TRBJ2-5; maybe TRBD1 (6 bases). Deletions cut 3 bases from V and 0 bases from J, with 8 bases between. CDR3 length: 14 amino acids. Looked up from germline, CDR1 is SNHLY and CDR2 is FYNNEI. CDR3 sequence (DNA): TGTGCCAGCAGTGATAACAGGGACCAAGAGACCCAGTACTTC. The encoded protein is CASSDNRDQETQYF.

The CDR3 reads CASSPTANTEAFF. The CDR3 DNA follows: TGCGCCAGCAGCCCGACAGCTAACACTGAAGCTTTCTTT. This rearrangement joins TRBV5-1 to TRBJ1-1, with D perhaps matching TRBD1 (5 bases). The CDR3 contains 13 residues. V was trimmed by 4 bases and J by 2 bases, leaving 9 bases between them. In germline, CDR1 is SGHRS, CDR2 YFSETQ.

This clone occurred a few times. The V gene is TRBV5-8, the J gene TRBJ2-5, with a possible D match to TRBD2 (5 bases). The V end lost 4 bases, the J end lost 5 bases, and 9 bases lay between the germline ends. The CDR3 runs to 12 residues. Germline V lookup: CDR1 SGHTS, CDR2 YDEGEE. For the CDR3, the DNA is TGTGCCAGCAGCCCCCGGAGGGAGACCCAGTACTTC. This encodes CASSPRRETQYF.

This chain joins TRBV2 and TRBJ2-5; D possibly corresponds to TRBD1 (6 bases). Per the germline V gene, CDR1 is SNHLY and CDR2 is FYNNEI. Trimming took 8 bases from V and 1 from J, leaving 14 bases between them. This CDR3 spans 14 amino acids. The CDR3 protein is CASGRTGFQETQYF. CDR3 nucleotide sequence: TGTGCCAGCGGCCGAACAGGGTTCCAAGAGACCCAGTACTTC.

The chain is built from TRBV6-5 and TRBJ2-3, with D unclear. CDR1 is MNHEY and CDR2 is SVGAGI in the germline V gene. CDR3 length: 13 residues. Trimming left V 4 bases short and J 0 bases short, with 5 bases between. The CDR3 region is CASSLRSTDTQYF. The CDR3 DNA follows: TGTGCCAGCAGTTTAAGGAGCACAGATACGCAGTATTTT.

The chain couples TRBV7-9 to TRBJ1-1; D remains unclear. CDR1 is SEHNR and CDR2 is FQNEAQ in the germline V gene (reference sequence). V was clipped by 1 base and J by 1 base, with 4 bases between them. The CDR3 length is 13 residues. CDR3 loop: CASSLGQNTEAFF. The CDR3 nucleotides read TGTGCCAGCAGCTTAGGTCAGAACACTGAAGCTTTCTTT.

The rearrangement links TRBV6-6 to TRBJ2-3; 7 nucleotides line up with TRBD1. CDR1 and CDR2 from the germline V gene are MNHNY and SVGAGI (reference sequence). This CDR3 has 16 residues. The V and J ends lost 5 bases and 6 bases, in that order; junction bases with no gene match: 14. This CDR3 reads CASSRDSLSRGDTQYF. CDR3 sequence (DNA): TGTGCCAGCAGTAGGGACAGCCTTTCGAGAGGGGATACGCAGTATTTT.

This chain connects TRBV7-2 to TRBJ1-5; the match to TRBD1 covers 7 bases. V gave up 5 bases and J gave up 5 bases; unmatched junction bases: 12. Per the germline V gene, CDR1 is SGHTA and CDR2 is FQGNSA. The CDR3 contains 16 residues. Written as DNA, the CDR3 is TGTGCCAGCAGCGAAACGTTACAGGGGTTGGATCAGCCCCAGCATTTT. It translates to CASSETLQGLDQPQHF.